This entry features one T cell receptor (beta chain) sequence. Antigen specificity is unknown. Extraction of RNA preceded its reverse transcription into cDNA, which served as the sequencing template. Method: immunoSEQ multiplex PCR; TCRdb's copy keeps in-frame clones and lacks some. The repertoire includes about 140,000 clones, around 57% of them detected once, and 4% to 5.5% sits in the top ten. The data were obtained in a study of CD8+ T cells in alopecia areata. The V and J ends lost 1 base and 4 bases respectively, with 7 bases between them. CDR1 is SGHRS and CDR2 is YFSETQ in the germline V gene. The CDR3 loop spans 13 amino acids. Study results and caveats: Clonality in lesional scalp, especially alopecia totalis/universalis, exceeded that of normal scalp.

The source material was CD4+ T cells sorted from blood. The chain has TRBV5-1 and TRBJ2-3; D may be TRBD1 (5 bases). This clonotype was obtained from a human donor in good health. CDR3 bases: TGCGCCAGCAGCTTGCCAGGGCCAGATACGCAGTATTTT. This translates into CASSLPGPDTQYF.